Presented here are 3 T cell receptor beta chains from one specimen sequenced in a study of blood T cell repertoires in COVID-19. Using immunoSEQ multiplex PCR, the repertoire was profiled, and TCRdb retains in-frame clones only, with some absent. The table includes about 96,000 clones, 65% to 85% detected once. Sequencing input: peripheral blood. These receptors were taken from a woman aged 60-75 years with acute or convalescent COVID-19.

The chain joins TRBV2 to TRBJ1-4; 12 bases align to TRBD1. Trimming took 7 bases from V and 10 from J; bases not matched to a gene: 10. The CDR3 extends over 15 amino acids. The germline gives CDR1 SNHLY, CDR2 FYNNEI. The DNA of the CDR3 is TGTGCCAGCACATACCTCGGGACAGGGGGCGGAAAACTGTTTTTT. This sequence encodes CASTYLGTGGGKLFF.

The V and J genes are TRBV4-3 and TRBJ2-3; 12 bases are shared with TRBD1. The CDR3 is 17 amino acids. Unmatched junction bases numbered 8, after V lost 0 bases and J lost 7 bases. Per the germline V gene, CDR1 is LGHNA and CDR2 is YSLEER. CDR3 nucleotides: TGCGCCAGCAGCCAAGATCTTACGGGACAGGGGGCACATACGCAGTATTTT. Translation: CASSQDLTGQGAHTQYF.

In its sample, this clone was seen a few times. The chain is built from TRBV4-2 and TRBJ2-1, with a tentative D call TRBD2 (6 bases). V shed 5 bases and J shed 8 bases, with 16 bases lying between them. Looked up from germline, CDR1 is LGHNA and CDR2 is YNFKEQ. The CDR3 has 14 residues. CDR3 sequence (DNA): TGTGCCAGCAGCGGACCTAGCGAGGGTGATGAGCAGTTCTTC. Protein sequence: CASSGPSEGDEQFF.